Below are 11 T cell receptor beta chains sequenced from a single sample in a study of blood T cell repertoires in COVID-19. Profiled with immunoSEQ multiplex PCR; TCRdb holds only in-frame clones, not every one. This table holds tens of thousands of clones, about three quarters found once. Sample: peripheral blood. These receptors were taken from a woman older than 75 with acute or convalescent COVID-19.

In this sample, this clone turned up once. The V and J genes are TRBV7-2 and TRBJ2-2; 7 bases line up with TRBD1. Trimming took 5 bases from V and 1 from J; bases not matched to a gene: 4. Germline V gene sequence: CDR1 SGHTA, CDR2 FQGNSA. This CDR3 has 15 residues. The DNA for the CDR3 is TGTGCCAGCAGCCCGACAGGGTGGAACACCGGGGAGCTGTTTTTT. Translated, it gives CASSPTGWNTGELFF.

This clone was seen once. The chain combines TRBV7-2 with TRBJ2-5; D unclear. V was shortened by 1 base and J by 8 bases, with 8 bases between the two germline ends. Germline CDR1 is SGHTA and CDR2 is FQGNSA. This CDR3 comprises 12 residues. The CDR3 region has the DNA TGTGCCAGCAGCTTAGACCGGAGAACCCAGTACTTC. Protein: CASSLDRRTQYF. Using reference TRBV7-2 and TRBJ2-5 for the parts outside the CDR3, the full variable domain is GAGVSQSPSNKVTEKGKDVELRCDPISGHTALYWYRQSLGQGLEFLIYFQGNSAPDKSGLPSDRFSAERTGGSVSTLTIQRTQQEDSAVYLCASSLDRRTQYFGPGTRLLVL.

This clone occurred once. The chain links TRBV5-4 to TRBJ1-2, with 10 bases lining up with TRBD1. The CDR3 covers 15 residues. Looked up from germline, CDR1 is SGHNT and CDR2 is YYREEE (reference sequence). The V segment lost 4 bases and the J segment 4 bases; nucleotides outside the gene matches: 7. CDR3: CASSISGTGVYGYTF. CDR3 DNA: TGTGCCAGCAGCATCTCCGGGACAGGGGTCTATGGCTACACCTTC.

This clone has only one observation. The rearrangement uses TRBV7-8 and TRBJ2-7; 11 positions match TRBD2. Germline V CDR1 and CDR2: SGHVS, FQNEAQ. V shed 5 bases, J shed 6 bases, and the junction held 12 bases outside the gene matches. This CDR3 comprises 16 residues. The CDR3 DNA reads TGTGCCAGCAGCGACCACCCACTAGCGGGAGAAAGCGAGCAGTACTTC. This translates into CASSDHPLAGESEQYF.

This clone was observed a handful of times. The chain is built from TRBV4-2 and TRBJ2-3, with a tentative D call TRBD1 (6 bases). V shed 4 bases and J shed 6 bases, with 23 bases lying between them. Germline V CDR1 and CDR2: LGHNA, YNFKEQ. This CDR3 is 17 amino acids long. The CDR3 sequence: CASSPRGGNQGRDTQYF. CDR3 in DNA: TGTGCCAGCAGCCCCCGAGGGGGTAACCAGGGACGGGATACGCAGTATTTT.

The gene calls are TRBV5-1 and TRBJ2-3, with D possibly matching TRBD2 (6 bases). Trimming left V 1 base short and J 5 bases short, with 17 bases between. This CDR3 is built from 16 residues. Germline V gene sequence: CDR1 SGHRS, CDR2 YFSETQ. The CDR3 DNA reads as TGCGCCAGCAGCTTGTGGGTAGCGGAAGGCGGAGATACGCAGTATTTT. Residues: CASSLWVAEGGDTQYF.

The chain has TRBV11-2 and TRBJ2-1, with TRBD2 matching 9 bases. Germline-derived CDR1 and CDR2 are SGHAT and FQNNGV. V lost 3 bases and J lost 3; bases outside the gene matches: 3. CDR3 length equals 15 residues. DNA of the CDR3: TGTGCCAGCAGCTTGGGAGCGGGAGGCTACAATGAGCAGTTCTTC. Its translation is CASSLGAGGYNEQFF.

This CDR3 reads CASSWDRGNTGELFF. CDR3 bases: TGTGCCAGCAGTTGGGACAGGGGGAACACCGGGGAGCTGTTTTTT. The chain joins TRBV2 to TRBJ2-2; 10 bases fit TRBD1. V lost 5 bases and J lost 1; bases outside the gene matches: 1. The germline V gene encodes CDR1 SNHLY and CDR2 FYNNEI. The CDR3 consists of 15 residues.

DNA for the CDR3: TGCGCCAGCGGTAGGACAGGGGAGGGTCTTGGCGGCGAGCAGTACTTC. Translating it yields CASGRTGEGLGGEQYF. The V and J genes are TRBV5-1 and TRBJ2-7, with 9 nucleotides matching TRBD1. J lost 6 bases, V lost 7 bases, and 17 bases had no gene match. Germline lookup yields CDR1 SGHRS and CDR2 YFSETQ. The CDR3 loop spans 16 amino acids.

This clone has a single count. The DNA for the CDR3 is TGTGCCAGCAGCGACAGGGGGCTAAAGGGCTACACCTTC. Protein sequence: CASSDRGLKGYTF. This chain connects TRBV19 to TRBJ1-2, with 10 positions matching TRBD1. Germline CDR1 LNHDA, CDR2 SQIVND (reference sequence). Trimming cost V 9 bases and J 8 bases; bases outside gene matches: 9. This CDR3 comprises 13 residues.

CDR3 bases: TGCGCCAGCAGCTTGACTATGAACACTGAAGCTTTCTTT. Protein product: CASSLTMNTEAFF. The V and J genes are TRBV5-1 and TRBJ1-1, with D unresolved. The V gene's germline CDR1 is SGHRS and CDR2 YFSETQ. Trimming stripped 1 base from V and 0 bases from J, with 4 bases between. The CDR3 spans 13 residues.